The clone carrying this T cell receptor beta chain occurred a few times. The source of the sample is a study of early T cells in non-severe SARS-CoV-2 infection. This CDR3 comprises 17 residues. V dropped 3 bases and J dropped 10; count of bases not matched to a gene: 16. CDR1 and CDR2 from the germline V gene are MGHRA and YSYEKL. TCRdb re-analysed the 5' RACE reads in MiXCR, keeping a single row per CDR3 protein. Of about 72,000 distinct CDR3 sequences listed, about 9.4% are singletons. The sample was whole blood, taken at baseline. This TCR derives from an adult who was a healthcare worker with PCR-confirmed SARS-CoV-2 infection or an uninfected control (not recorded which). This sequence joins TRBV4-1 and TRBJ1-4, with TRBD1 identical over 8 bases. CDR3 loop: CASSQARLGTGRGKLFF. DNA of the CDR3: TGCGCCAGCAGCCAGGCGCGACTCGGGACAGGACGGGGAAAACTGTTTTTT.